The 23 T cell receptor beta chains presented below share a single source sample, sequenced in a study of shared clonotypes between healthy human individuals (dated by TCRdb to about 2020). Library creation used the immunoSEQ multiplex PCR assay. What TCRdb holds here is the immuneACCESS table cut down to in-frame rearrangements. Part of the clones is not present; checked against another copy, under half of the missing clones reflect an unresolved V gene, and the others are unexplained. The sample contains a few million clones, nearly 97% of them found a single time. The ten biggest clones cover 0.1% to 0.15% of the sample. Sequencing input: naive CD4+ T cells sorted from blood. The cell subset or site label, read with the paper, signifies: CD45RA+ positively selected. The receptor source for this set is a man aged 18 to 30 in good health.

This clone was detected only once. The same CDR3 also results from other DNA sequences found in this sample. The chain uses TRBV11-2 and TRBJ2-3; 12 bases line up with TRBD2. Germline CDR1 SGHAT, CDR2 FQNNGV. The CDR3 is made up of 14 amino acids. After removal of 4 bases from V and 5 bases from J, the junction contained 1 base not matched to a gene. The CDR3 nucleotides are TGTGCCAGCAGCTCGGGACTAGCGGGAGATACGCAGTATTTT. It specifies CASSSGLAGDTQYF.

J is TRBJ1-1 and V is TRBV19; D is possibly TRBD1 (6 bases). Germline V lookup: CDR1 LNHDA, CDR2 SQIVND (reference sequence). The CDR3 contains 13 residues. Trimming cost V 8 bases and J 6 bases, with 16 bases left between them. CDR3 DNA sequence: TGTGCCAGTCCGAGGGGGGAGGGCCCTGAAGCTTTCTTT. Translating gives CASPRGEGPEAFF.

The chain employs TRBV10-3 and TRBJ2-3; 8 bases match TRBD2. With V trimmed by 7 bases and J by 0 bases, 6 bases remained unmatched. CDR1 and CDR2 (germline): ENHRY, SYGVKD. The CDR3 runs 15 residues. In DNA form, the CDR3 reads TGTGCCATCACCGTAGCGGGGATTAGCACAGATACGCAGTATTTT. This translates into CAITVAGISTDTQYF.

A word on this clone: Other DNA sequences in the sample encode the same CDR3. The rearrangement uses TRBV2 and TRBJ2-5; D call uncertain. Germline CDR1 SNHLY, CDR2 FYNNEI. CDR3 length: 11 residues. V was shortened by 7 bases and J by 1 base, with 4 bases between the two germline ends. The CDR3 DNA reads TGTGCCAGCATTCTCCAAGAGACCCAGTACTTC. Protein: CASILQETQYF.

CDR3: CASSLWTGINQPQHF. The CDR3 nucleotides are TGTGCCAGCAGTTTATGGACAGGCATTAATCAGCCCCAGCATTTT. The rearrangement joins TRBV28 to TRBJ1-5; possible D gene TRBD1, 6 bases. V lost 0 bases and J 4 bases, leaving 10 bases between the germline ends. Germline V gene lookup returns CDR1 MDHEN and CDR2 SYDVKM. CDR3 length equals 15 residues.

V gene TRBV27 combines with J gene TRBJ2-1; 9 nucleotides agree with TRBD2. After removal of 4 bases from V and 6 bases from J, the junction contained 1 base not matched to a gene. The CDR3 spans 13 residues. Germline loops: CDR1 MNHEY, CDR2 SMNVEV (reference sequence). The DNA for the CDR3 is TGTGCCAGCAGTTCGACTAGCGGCAATGAGCAGTTCTTC. It encodes CASSSTSGNEQFF.

CDR3 nucleotide sequence: TGTGCCAGCAGTGAGCTAGGACAGGGGTCAAGTGATACGCAGTATTTT. This gives the protein CASSELGQGSSDTQYF. This chain links TRBV2 with TRBJ2-3; 9 bases are a match to TRBD1. Trimming took 3 bases from V and 6 from J; bases not matched to a gene: 10. This CDR3 spans 16 amino acids. The germline V gene encodes CDR1 SNHLY and CDR2 FYNNEI.

The chain has TRBV6-5 and TRBJ1-2; TRBD1 is a possible D gene (5 bases). Germline CDR1 and CDR2: MNHEY and SVGAGI. V was pared by 2 bases and J by 8 bases, with 18 bases between. CDR3 length equals 15 residues. CDR3 loop: CASSYPGGDWLGYTF. In DNA, the CDR3 is TGTGCCAGCAGTTACCCCGGAGGGGACTGGCTGGGCTACACCTTC.

This sequence joins TRBV5-4 and TRBJ2-1; 9 bases map to TRBD2. The ends lost 4 bases at V and 1 base at J; junction bases unmatched: 9. The CDR3 contains 17 residues. The germline V gene has CDR1 SGHNT and CDR2 YYREEE (reference sequence). In DNA, the CDR3 is TGTGCCAGCAGCCCTACTTCGGCGGGAGGGTCCTACAATGAGCAGTTCTTC. Amino acids: CASSPTSAGGSYNEQFF.

The rearrangement links TRBV10-2 to TRBJ2-7; D gene ambiguous. Deletions cut 6 bases from V and 1 base from J, with 4 bases between. The CDR3 consists of 11 residues. Germline V gene sequence: CDR1 WSHSY, CDR2 SAAADI. The CDR3 protein is CASRESYEQYF. The DNA of the CDR3 is TGCGCCAGCAGGGAATCCTACGAGCAGTACTTC.

On this clone itself: The sample contains more than one DNA sequence encoding this CDR3. The rearrangement joins TRBV4-3 to TRBJ2-2, with 10 bases fitting TRBD2. This CDR3 has 14 residues. CDR1 and CDR2 (germline): LGHNA, YSLEER. The ends lost 0 bases at V and 15 bases at J; junction bases unmatched: 7. The DNA of the CDR3 is TGCGCCAGCAGCCAAGAGACTAGCGGGTTGATCATGTTTTTT. Amino acid sequence: CASSQETSGLIMFF.

The genes are TRBV5-4 and TRBJ2-2; perhaps TRBD1 as D (5 bases). The CDR3 length is 15 residues. Per the germline V gene, CDR1 is SGHNT and CDR2 is YYREEE (reference sequence). Trimming shortened V by 3 bases and J by 5 bases, and 14 bases separated the two germline ends. CDR3 loop: CASSSHQGGTGELFF. The CDR3 region has the DNA TGTGCCAGCAGCTCTCATCAGGGTGGGACCGGGGAGCTGTTTTTT.

The chain has TRBV7-8 and TRBJ2-3; D is unresolved. Germline values: CDR1 SGHVS, CDR2 FQNEAQ. The V and J ends lost 1 base and 4 bases respectively, with 12 bases between them. The CDR3 contains 15 residues. CDR3 DNA sequence: TGTGCCAGCAGCTTAGGGTCCTTTAGAGCAGATACGCAGTATTTT. Its translation: CASSLGSFRADTQYF.

The rearrangement links TRBV7-3 to TRBJ2-2, with 10 bases fitting TRBD1. This CDR3 is built from 17 residues. The V and J ends lost 1 base and 6 bases, in that order; junction bases with no gene match: 8. The germline V gene has CDR1 SGHTA and CDR2 FQGTGA. CDR3 region: CASSLIFRDRGPGELFF. The CDR3 DNA reads as TGTGCCAGCAGCTTAATTTTTCGGGACAGGGGTCCCGGGGAGCTGTTTTTT.

As regards this clone: Within the sample, other DNA sequences also encode this same CDR3. The gene calls are TRBV6-1 and TRBJ2-5, with D uncertain. Trimming left V 0 bases short and J 4 bases short, with 3 bases between. The CDR3 loop spans 12 amino acids. Germline V gene sequence: CDR1 MNHNS, CDR2 SASEGT. The CDR3 loop reads CASSEARETQYF. In DNA, the CDR3 is TGTGCCAGCAGTGAAGCTAGAGAGACCCAGTACTTC.

This rearrangement joins TRBV11-2 to TRBJ2-1; the match to TRBD2 covers 12 bases. The CDR3 contains 15 residues. V shed 1 base, J shed 15 bases, and the junction held 10 bases outside the gene matches. From germline, CDR1 is SGHAT and CDR2 FQNNGV. DNA of the CDR3: TGTGCCAGCAGCTTAGGGACTAGCGGGATCGATGGAAGGTTCTTC. It encodes CASSLGTSGIDGRFF. Based on the CDR3 plus reference TRBV11-2 and TRBJ2-1, the full variable domain is EAGVAQSPRYKIIEKRQSVAFWCNPISGHATLYWYQQILGQGPKLLIQFQNNGVVDDSQLPKDRFSAERLKGVDSTLKIQPAKLEDSAVYLCASSLGTSGIDGRFFGPGTRLTVL.

The chain couples TRBV2 to TRBJ2-7, with TRBD1 identical over 8 bases. The length of the CDR3 is 14 residues. The germline gives CDR1 SNHLY, CDR2 FYNNEI. V trimming: 5 bases; J trimming: 2 bases; junction bases outside the gene matches: 5. For the CDR3, the DNA is TGTGCCAGCAGTACCGGGACAGGAACCTACGAGCAGTACTTC. This encodes CASSTGTGTYEQYF.

Points on this clone: The sample carries other DNA sequences with the same CDR3. The chain joins TRBV27 to TRBJ1-4, with TRBD1 matching over 8 bases. Germline-derived CDR1 and CDR2 are MNHEY and SMNVEV (reference sequence). Trimming removed 5 bases from V and 5 bases from J; junction bases left unmatched: 4. This CDR3 comprises 14 residues. CDR3 sequence reads: CASSPGQGNEKLFF. CDR3 nucleotide sequence: TGTGCCAGCAGTCCCGGACAGGGCAATGAAAAACTGTTTTTT.

V gene TRBV6-5 combines with J gene TRBJ2-1; the match to TRBD2 covers 10 bases. The CDR3 is 15 residues long. The trim removed 5 bases at V and 9 bases at J, leaving 10 bases unmatched. The germline gives CDR1 MNHEY, CDR2 SVGAGI. CDR3 protein: CASSRGLAYDSEQFF. CDR3 in DNA: TGTGCCAGCAGTCGGGGACTAGCGTATGATAGTGAGCAGTTCTTC.

The V gene is TRBV30, the J gene TRBJ2-7; TRBD1 is a possible D gene (6 bases). The CDR3 sequence is 15 residues long. Germline V gives CDR1 GTSNPN, CDR2 SVGIG (reference sequence). The V and J ends lost 0 bases and 2 bases respectively, with 14 bases between them. CDR3 sequence: CAWSVGQGRPYEQYF. The CDR3 DNA sequence: TGTGCCTGGAGTGTAGGGCAGGGGCGACCCTACGAGCAGTACTTC.

This clone was found once. CDR3 nucleotide sequence: TGTGCCAGCAGCTTATTCTCCGGCATGAACACTGAAGCTTTCTTT. This encodes CASSLFSGMNTEAFF. This chain links TRBV7-3 with TRBJ1-1; D is undetermined. Trimming pared 2 bases from V and 0 bases from J, leaving 10 bases between. The CDR3 has 15 amino acids. Germline-derived CDR1 and CDR2 are SGHTA and FQGTGA.

The rearrangement links TRBV11-2 to TRBJ2-7, with D perhaps TRBD1 or TRBD2 (5 bases each). The germline V gene has CDR1 SGHAT and CDR2 FQNNGV. The CDR3 has 15 amino acids. V was shortened by 3 bases and J by 2 bases, with 14 bases between the two germline ends. CDR3 coding DNA: TGTGCCAGCAGCTTGTACGGGGCAGAAGCCTACGAGCAGTACTTC. Translation gives CASSLYGAEAYEQYF.

The rearrangement uses TRBV6-5 and TRBJ2-5; unclear D gene. Germline loops: CDR1 MNHEY, CDR2 SVGAGI. The V end lost 6 bases, the J end lost 1 base, and 9 bases lay between the germline ends. This CDR3 region has 13 residues. Here the CDR3 DNA reads TGTGCCAGCAGACAACTATCCCAAGAGACCCAGTACTTC. Translating gives CASRQLSQETQYF.